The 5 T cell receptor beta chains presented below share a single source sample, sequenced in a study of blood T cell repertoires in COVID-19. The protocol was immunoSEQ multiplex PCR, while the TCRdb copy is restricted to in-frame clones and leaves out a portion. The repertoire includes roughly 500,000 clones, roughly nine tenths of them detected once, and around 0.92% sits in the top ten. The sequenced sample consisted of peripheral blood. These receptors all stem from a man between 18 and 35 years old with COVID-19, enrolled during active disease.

CDR3 sequence (DNA): TGTGCCAGCAGACTCCAGAGGTCCACTGAAGCTTTCTTT. Amino acids: CASRLQRSTEAFF. The rearrangement links TRBV28 to TRBJ1-1; no clear D. Per the germline V gene, CDR1 is MDHEN and CDR2 is SYDVKM. The CDR3 covers 13 residues. Trimming left V 6 bases short and J 4 bases short, with 12 bases between.

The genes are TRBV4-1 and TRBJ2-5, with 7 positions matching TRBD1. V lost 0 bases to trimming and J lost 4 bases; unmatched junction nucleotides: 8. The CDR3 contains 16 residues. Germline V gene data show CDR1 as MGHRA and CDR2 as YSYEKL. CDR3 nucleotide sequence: TGCGCCAGCAGCCAAGACGTCGACAGGGCGGGAGAGACCCAGTACTTC. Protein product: CASSQDVDRAGETQYF.

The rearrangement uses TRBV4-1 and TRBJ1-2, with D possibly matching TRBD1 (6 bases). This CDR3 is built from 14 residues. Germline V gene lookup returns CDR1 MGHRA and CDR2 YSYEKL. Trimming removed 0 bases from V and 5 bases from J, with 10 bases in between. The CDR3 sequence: CASSQEGGAYGYTF. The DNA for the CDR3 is TGCGCCAGCAGCCAAGAAGGGGGGGCGTATGGCTACACCTTC.

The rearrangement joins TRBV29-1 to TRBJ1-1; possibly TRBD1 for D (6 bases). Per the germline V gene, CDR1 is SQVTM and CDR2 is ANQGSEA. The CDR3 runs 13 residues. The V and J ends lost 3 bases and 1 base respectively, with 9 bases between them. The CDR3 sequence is CSVEWGRNTEAFF. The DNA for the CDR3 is TGCAGCGTTGAGTGGGGGCGGAACACTGAAGCTTTCTTT.

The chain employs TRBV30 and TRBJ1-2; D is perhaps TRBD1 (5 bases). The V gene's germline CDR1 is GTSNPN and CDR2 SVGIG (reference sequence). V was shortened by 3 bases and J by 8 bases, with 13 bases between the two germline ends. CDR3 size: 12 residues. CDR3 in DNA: TGTGCCTGGAGCACCACAGGTTACGGCTACACCTTC. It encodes CAWSTTGYGYTF.